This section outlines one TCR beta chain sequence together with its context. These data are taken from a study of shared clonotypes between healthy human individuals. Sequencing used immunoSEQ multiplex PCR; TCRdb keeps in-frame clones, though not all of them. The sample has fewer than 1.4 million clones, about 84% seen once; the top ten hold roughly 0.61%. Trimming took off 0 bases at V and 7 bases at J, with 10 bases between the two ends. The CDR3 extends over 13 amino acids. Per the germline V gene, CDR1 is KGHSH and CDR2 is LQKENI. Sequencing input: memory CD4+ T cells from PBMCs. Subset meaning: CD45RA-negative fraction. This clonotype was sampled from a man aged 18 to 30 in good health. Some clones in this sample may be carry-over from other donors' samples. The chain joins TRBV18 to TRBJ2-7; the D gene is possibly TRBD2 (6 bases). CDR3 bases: TGTGCCAGCTCACCACCGAGCCGGGGGGAGCAGTACTTC. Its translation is CASSPPSRGEQYF.